This paragraph covers one TCR beta chain sequence. This sample is part of a study of T cell changes during pregnancy in multiple sclerosis. The table came from immunoSEQ multiplex PCR; TCRdb's copy has only in-frame clones and leaves some out. The sample records 49,000 or so clones, about 90% being singletons. This receptor was obtained from a female donor in good health, enrolled as a control in a pregnancy study. The material was CD4+ T cells from peripheral blood mononuclear cells, obtained in the second trimester of pregnancy.

The CDR3 loop is CASSLQRGGQETQYF. The CDR3 coding sequence is TGCGCCAGCAGCTTACAGCGGGGGGGTCAAGAGACCCAGTACTTC. V and J are TRBV5-1 and TRBJ2-5; TRBD2 agrees at 10 bases. Trimming took 2 bases from V and 2 from J; bases not matched to a gene: 3. The CDR3 runs 15 residues. Germline loops: CDR1 SGHRS, CDR2 YFSETQ.